A selection of T cell receptor beta chains follows, all from one sample in a study of T-cell reconstitution after alpha-beta-depleted transplantation in children. TCRdb itself ran the PCR reads through MiXCR, one entry per CDR3 protein. The table lists about 980,000 distinct CDR3 sequences, about 29% of them singletons. The sequences come from PBMCs, mostly from graft donor cells, collected 360 days after TCRalphabeta/CD19-depleted stem cell transplant. These TCRs come from a boy younger than two who had a stem cell transplant for SCID, so the T cells may come from the graft donor. Each CDR3 is given with its conserved first and last residue. The D gene is left open where the match is weak. The size of a clone is reported for some rows only, either as once, few or many, or as a class for expanded clones.

>few|TRBJ2-3|TRBV2|NA
CASSERWTATNTQYF
TGTGCCAGCAGTGAAAGGTGGACAGCCACAAATACGCAGTATTTT
>NA|TRBJ2-1|TRBV20-1|NA
CSARGGGIEYNEQFF
TGCAGTGCTAGAGGAGGGGGAATAGAGTACAATGAGCAGTTCTTC
>many|TRBJ2-2|TRBV12-3/TRBV12-4|NA
CASRDTDLNTGELFF
TGTGCCAGCCGCGATACGGACCTGAACACCGGGGAGCTGTTTTTT
>few|TRBJ1-6|TRBV24-1|TRBD1
CATSDPDRGGNSPLHF
TGTGCCACCAGTGATCCCGACAGGGGCGGTAATTCACCCCTCCACTTT
>NA|TRBJ1-1|TRBV7-9|NA
CASSRGGHLNTEAFF
TGTGCCAGCAGCAGGGGGGGACACCTGAACACTGAAGCTTTCTTT
>few|TRBJ2-2|TRBV20-1|NA
CSARDAGPRTGELFF
TGCAGTGCTAGAGATGCAGGGCCCCGCACCGGGGAGCTGTTTTTT
>few|TRBJ2-5|TRBV7-6|TRBD1
CASSFELAGQGGSRVKETQYF
TGTGCCAGCAGCTTCGAACTTGCGGGACAGGGAGGGTCCAGGGTCAAAGAGACCCAGTACTTC
>NA|TRBJ2-2|TRBV10-3|NA
CAISERYTGELFF
TGTGCCATCAGTGAACGATACACCGGGGAGCTGTTTTTT
>NA|TRBJ2-6|TRBV15|NA
CATSRVGAPISGANVLTF
TGTGCCACCAGCAGAGTGGGGGCCCCAATCTCTGGGGCCAACGTCCTGACTTTC
>once|TRBJ2-5|TRBV4-1|NA
CASSPISGTPLRETQYF
TGCGCCAGCAGCCCAATTTCCGGGACACCCCTACGGGAGACCCAGTACTTC
>few|TRBJ1-6|TRBV12-3/TRBV12-4|TRBD1
CASSFFRGARDRRGVKNSPLHF
TGTGCCAGCAGTTTTTTTCGGGGGGCCCGGGACAGGAGAGGTGTTAAAAATTCACCCCTCCACTTT
>NA|TRBJ1-1|TRBV7-9|NA
CASSLKGTASMNTEAFF
TGTGCCAGCAGCTTAAAAGGGACGGCCTCGATGAACACTGAAGCTTTCTTT
>few|TRBJ2-1|TRBV5-5|TRBD2
CASSLGLAIYNEQFF
TGTGCCAGCAGCTTGGGACTAGCAATCTACAATGAGCAGTTCTTC
>NA|TRBJ2-1|TRBV18|TRBD1
CASSPDRRTYNEQFF
TGTGCCAGCTCGCCGGACAGGCGAACCTACAATGAGCAGTTCTTC
>few|TRBJ2-1|TRBV28|TRBD2
CASSPTGLARGGEQFF
TGTGCCAGCAGTCCAACGGGACTAGCTAGGGGGGGTGAGCAGTTCTTC
>NA|TRBJ2-1|TRBV7-9|TRBD1
CASSSHVGTDYNEQFF
TGTGCCAGCAGCTCTCACGTCGGGACAGACTACAATGAGCAGTTCTTC
>NA|TRBJ1-6|TRBV10-3|NA
CAISQGGSPLHF
TGTGCCATCAGCCAGGGTGGTTCACCCCTCCACTTT
>NA|TRBJ1-1|TRBV6-1|NA
CATPGTEAFF
TGTGCCACGCCGGGGACTGAAGCTTTCTTT
>NA|TRBJ2-6|TRBV10-3|NA
CAISDPLTGANVLTF
TGTGCCATCAGTGATCCCCTGACGGGGGCCAACGTCCTGACTTTC
>NA|TRBJ2-3|TRBV29-1|NA
CSVDYGGRTDTQYF
TGCAGCGTTGACTACGGGGGGCGCACAGATACGCAGTATTTT
>NA|TRBJ1-3|TRBV7-9|NA
CASSLIREFAGNTIYF
TGTGCCAGCAGCTTAATAAGGGAGTTTGCTGGAAACACCATATATTTT
>NA|TRBJ2-1|TRBV5-8|TRBD1
CASSRRGQAAGNEQFF
TGTGCCAGCAGCAGACGCGGACAGGCTGCGGGCAATGAGCAGTTCTTC
>NA|TRBJ2-5|TRBV5-1|NA
CASSLGFIMETQYF
TGCGCCAGCAGCTTGGGTTTTATAATGGAGACCCAGTACTTC
>NA|TRBJ2-5|TRBV6-2/TRBV6-3|NA
CASSYGADPRETQYF
TGTGCCAGCAGTTACGGGGCAGACCCGCGGGAGACCCAGTACTTC
>few|TRBJ1-5|TRBV20-1|NA
CSKRPRVQGPQHF
TGCAGTAAAAGACCCAGGGTCCAGGGGCCCCAGCATTTT
>NA|TRBJ2-1|TRBV10-3|TRBD2
CAISTGGGASYNEQFF
TGTGCCATCAGTACCGGCGGGGGGGCCTCCTACAATGAGCAGTTCTTC
>NA|TRBJ1-2|TRBV10-2|NA
CASSEVKIGAHTF
TGCGCCAGCAGTGAGGTAAAAATCGGCGCCCACACCTTC
>few|TRBJ1-5|TRBV19|NA
CASSIRRGGGQPQHF
TGTGCCAGTAGTATACGGAGAGGAGGCGGGCAGCCCCAGCATTTT
>few|TRBJ2-1|TRBV29-1|TRBD2
CSARLALNEQFF
TGCAGCGCAAGACTAGCGTTGAATGAGCAGTTCTTC
>NA|TRBJ1-3|TRBV27|NA
CASSLRQGNTIYF
TGTGCCAGCAGTCTCCGACAGGGAAACACCATATATTTT
>few|TRBJ1-1|TRBV9|NA
CADWGTEAFF
TGTGCCGATTGGGGCACTGAAGCTTTCTTT
>few|TRBJ2-2|TRBV12-3/TRBV12-4|NA
CASLRVAGELFF
TGTGCCAGTTTGAGGGTTGCCGGGGAGCTGTTTTTT
>many|TRBJ2-5|TRBV30|NA
CAWSVQFTSDQETQYF
TGTGCCTGGAGTGTTCAATTTACGTCCGACCAAGAGACCCAGTACTTC
>NA|TRBJ1-1|TRBV5-6|NA
CASSLAGQGLSGEAFF
TGTGCCAGCAGCTTGGCGGGGCAGGGTCTTTCCGGTGAAGCTTTCTTT
>NA|TRBJ2-2|TRBV5-5|NA
CASSLVRGDTGELFF
TGTGCCAGCAGCTTGGTTCGGGGCGACACCGGGGAGCTGTTTTTT
>few|TRBJ2-7|TRBV20-1|TRBD1
CSASLGQAYEQYF
TGCAGTGCTAGTTTAGGACAGGCCTACGAGCAGTACTTC
>few|TRBJ2-3|TRBV6-2/TRBV6-3|TRBD2
CASSYSPPWASGGLTDTQYF
TGTGCCAGCAGTTACTCGCCCCCTTGGGCTAGCGGGGGGCTCACAGATACGCAGTATTTT
>NA|TRBJ2-5|TRBV28|TRBD1
CASSLRTGRKTQYF
TGTGCCAGCAGTTTACGGACAGGGAGAAAGACCCAGTACTTC
>NA|TRBJ1-1|TRBV29-1|TRBD1
CSGATRGRGTKDTEAFF
TGCAGCGGAGCGACAAGGGGGCGCGGGACCAAGGACACTGAAGCTTTCTTT
>many|TRBJ1-2|TRBV4-3|NA
CASSQGSTVGYGYTF
TGCGCCAGCAGCCAAGGTTCAACCGTGGGGTATGGCTACACCTTC
>NA|TRBJ2-5|TRBV7-2|NA
CASSPLSRGTQYF
TGTGCCAGCAGCCCCTTGTCAAGGGGGACCCAGTACTTC
>NA|TRBJ2-2|TRBV11-2|NA
CASSLEFWGANTGELFF
TGTGCCAGCAGCTTAGAGTTTTGGGGGGCGAACACCGGGGAGCTGTTTTTT
>few|TRBJ2-3|TRBV6-1|TRBD1
CASRTGLPTDTQYF
TGTGCCAGCAGGACAGGGCTACCCACAGATACGCAGTATTTT
>NA|TRBJ2-1|TRBV7-6|TRBD1
CASSLDWDRVPFF
TGTGCCAGCAGCTTAGATTGGGACAGGGTGCCGTTCTTC
>NA|TRBJ2-2|TRBV28|TRBD2
CATLAGGKNTGELFF
TGTGCCACCTTAGCGGGGGGGAAGAACACCGGGGAGCTGTTTTTT
>few|TRBJ2-5|TRBV9|TRBD1
CASSVMGQGPGETQYF
TGTGCCAGCAGCGTAATGGGACAGGGCCCGGGTGAGACCCAGTACTTC
>NA|TRBJ2-5|TRBV29-1|NA
CSVPPHPTEESGYVTQYF
TGCAGCGTCCCCCCCCACCCCACTGAAGAGAGCGGGTATGTGACCCAGTACTTC
>NA|TRBJ2-3|TRBV4-3|NA
CASSQDLGGLNTDTQYF
TGCGCCAGCAGCCAAGATCTTGGCGGCCTTAACACAGATACGCAGTATTTT
>NA|TRBJ2-7|TRBV12-3/TRBV12-4|TRBD1
CASSHPGGLSSYEQYF
TGTGCCAGCAGCCACCCAGGGGGCCTGAGCTCCTACGAGCAGTACTTC
>NA|TRBJ2-4|TRBV12-3/TRBV12-4|NA
CASSPVGVGDIQYF
TGTGCCAGCAGCCCCGTGGGTGTAGGAGACATTCAGTACTTC
>NA|TRBJ1-5|TRBV20-1|NA
CSARGGAGGSNQPQHF
TGCAGTGCTAGAGGCGGGGCGGGGGGTAGCAATCAGCCCCAGCATTTT